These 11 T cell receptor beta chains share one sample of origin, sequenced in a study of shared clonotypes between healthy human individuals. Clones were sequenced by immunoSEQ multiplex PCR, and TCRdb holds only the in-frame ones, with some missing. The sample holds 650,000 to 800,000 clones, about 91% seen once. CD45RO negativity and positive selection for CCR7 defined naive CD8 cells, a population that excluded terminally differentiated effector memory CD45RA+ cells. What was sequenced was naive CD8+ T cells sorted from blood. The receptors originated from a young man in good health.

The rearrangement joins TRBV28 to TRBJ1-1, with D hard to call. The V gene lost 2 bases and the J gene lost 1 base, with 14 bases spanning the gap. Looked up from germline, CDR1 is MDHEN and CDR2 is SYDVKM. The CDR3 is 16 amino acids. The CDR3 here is CASSLPPGKSNTEAFF. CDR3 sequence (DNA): TGTGCCAGCAGTTTACCCCCGGGTAAATCGAACACTGAAGCTTTCTTT.

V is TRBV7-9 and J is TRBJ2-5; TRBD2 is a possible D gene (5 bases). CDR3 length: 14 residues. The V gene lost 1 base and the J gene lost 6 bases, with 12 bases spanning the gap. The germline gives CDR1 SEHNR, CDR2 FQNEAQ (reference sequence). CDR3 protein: CASSLESPGKTQYF. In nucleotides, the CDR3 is TGTGCCAGCAGCTTAGAGTCGCCCGGGAAGACCCAGTACTTC.

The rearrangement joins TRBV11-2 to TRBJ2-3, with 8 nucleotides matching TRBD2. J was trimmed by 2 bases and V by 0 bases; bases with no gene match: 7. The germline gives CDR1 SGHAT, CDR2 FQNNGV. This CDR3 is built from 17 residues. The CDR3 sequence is CASSLDGLAGYTDTQYF. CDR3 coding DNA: TGTGCCAGCAGCTTAGATGGATTAGCGGGGTACACAGATACGCAGTATTTT.

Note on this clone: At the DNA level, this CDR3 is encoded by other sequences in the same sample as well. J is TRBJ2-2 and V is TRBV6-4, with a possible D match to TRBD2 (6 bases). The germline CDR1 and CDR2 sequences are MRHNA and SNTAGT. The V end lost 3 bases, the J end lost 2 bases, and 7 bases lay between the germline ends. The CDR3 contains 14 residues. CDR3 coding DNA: TGTGCCAGCAGTGATGGGACTAACACCGGGGAGCTGTTTTTT. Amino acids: CASSDGTNTGELFF.

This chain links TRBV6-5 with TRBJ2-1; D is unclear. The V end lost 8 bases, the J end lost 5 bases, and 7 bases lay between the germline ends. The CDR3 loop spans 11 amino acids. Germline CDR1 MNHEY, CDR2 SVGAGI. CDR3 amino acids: CASFRHNEQFF. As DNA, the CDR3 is TGTGCCAGCTTTCGTCACAATGAGCAGTTCTTC.

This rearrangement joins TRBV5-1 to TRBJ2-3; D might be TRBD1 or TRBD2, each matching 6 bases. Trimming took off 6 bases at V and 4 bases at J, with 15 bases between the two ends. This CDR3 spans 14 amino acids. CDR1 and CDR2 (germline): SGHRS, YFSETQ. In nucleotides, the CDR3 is TGCGCCAGCAAGCTTGGGGGGCAGGCAGATACGCAGTATTTT. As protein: CASKLGGQADTQYF.

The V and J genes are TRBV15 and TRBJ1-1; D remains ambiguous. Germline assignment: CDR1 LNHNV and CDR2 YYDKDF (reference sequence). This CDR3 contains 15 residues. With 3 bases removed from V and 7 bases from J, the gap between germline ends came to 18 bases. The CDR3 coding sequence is TGTGCCACCAGCAGTGAAAATACCTTGGGTAATGAAGCTTTCTTT. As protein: CATSSENTLGNEAFF.

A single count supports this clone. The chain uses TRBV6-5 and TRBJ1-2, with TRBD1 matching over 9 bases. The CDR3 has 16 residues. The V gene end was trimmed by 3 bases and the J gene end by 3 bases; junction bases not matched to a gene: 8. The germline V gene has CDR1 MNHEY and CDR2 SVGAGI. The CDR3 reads CASSYQGTGGYYGYTF. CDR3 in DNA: TGTGCCAGCAGTTATCAGGGAACAGGGGGCTACTATGGCTACACCTTC.

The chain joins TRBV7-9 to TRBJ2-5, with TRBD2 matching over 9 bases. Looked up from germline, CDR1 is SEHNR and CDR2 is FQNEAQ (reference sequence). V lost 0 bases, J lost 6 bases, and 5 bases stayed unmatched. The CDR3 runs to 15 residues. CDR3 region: CASSLASGGEKTQYF. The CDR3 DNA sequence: TGTGCCAGCAGCTTAGCTAGCGGGGGTGAGAAGACCCAGTACTTC.

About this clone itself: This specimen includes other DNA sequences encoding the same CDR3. CDR3 sequence: CASRPGLAQETQYF. Here the CDR3 DNA reads TGTGCCAGCAGACCTGGACTAGCACAGGAGACCCAGTACTTC. The chain links TRBV28 to TRBJ2-5; 8 bases match TRBD2. From germline, CDR1 is MDHEN and CDR2 SYDVKM. Trimming removed 6 bases from V and 5 bases from J; junction bases left unmatched: 8. CDR3 length equals 14 residues.

The CDR3 here is CASNPGTDYNEQFF. In DNA form, the CDR3 reads TGTGCCAGCAACCCCGGGACAGATTACAATGAGCAGTTCTTC. The chain couples TRBV6-6 to TRBJ2-1, with TRBD1 identical over 7 bases. The CDR3 has 14 amino acids. Losses at the gene ends were 7 bases for V and 4 bases for J; bases not matched to a gene: 7. Germline V CDR1 and CDR2: MNHNY, SVGAGI (reference sequence).